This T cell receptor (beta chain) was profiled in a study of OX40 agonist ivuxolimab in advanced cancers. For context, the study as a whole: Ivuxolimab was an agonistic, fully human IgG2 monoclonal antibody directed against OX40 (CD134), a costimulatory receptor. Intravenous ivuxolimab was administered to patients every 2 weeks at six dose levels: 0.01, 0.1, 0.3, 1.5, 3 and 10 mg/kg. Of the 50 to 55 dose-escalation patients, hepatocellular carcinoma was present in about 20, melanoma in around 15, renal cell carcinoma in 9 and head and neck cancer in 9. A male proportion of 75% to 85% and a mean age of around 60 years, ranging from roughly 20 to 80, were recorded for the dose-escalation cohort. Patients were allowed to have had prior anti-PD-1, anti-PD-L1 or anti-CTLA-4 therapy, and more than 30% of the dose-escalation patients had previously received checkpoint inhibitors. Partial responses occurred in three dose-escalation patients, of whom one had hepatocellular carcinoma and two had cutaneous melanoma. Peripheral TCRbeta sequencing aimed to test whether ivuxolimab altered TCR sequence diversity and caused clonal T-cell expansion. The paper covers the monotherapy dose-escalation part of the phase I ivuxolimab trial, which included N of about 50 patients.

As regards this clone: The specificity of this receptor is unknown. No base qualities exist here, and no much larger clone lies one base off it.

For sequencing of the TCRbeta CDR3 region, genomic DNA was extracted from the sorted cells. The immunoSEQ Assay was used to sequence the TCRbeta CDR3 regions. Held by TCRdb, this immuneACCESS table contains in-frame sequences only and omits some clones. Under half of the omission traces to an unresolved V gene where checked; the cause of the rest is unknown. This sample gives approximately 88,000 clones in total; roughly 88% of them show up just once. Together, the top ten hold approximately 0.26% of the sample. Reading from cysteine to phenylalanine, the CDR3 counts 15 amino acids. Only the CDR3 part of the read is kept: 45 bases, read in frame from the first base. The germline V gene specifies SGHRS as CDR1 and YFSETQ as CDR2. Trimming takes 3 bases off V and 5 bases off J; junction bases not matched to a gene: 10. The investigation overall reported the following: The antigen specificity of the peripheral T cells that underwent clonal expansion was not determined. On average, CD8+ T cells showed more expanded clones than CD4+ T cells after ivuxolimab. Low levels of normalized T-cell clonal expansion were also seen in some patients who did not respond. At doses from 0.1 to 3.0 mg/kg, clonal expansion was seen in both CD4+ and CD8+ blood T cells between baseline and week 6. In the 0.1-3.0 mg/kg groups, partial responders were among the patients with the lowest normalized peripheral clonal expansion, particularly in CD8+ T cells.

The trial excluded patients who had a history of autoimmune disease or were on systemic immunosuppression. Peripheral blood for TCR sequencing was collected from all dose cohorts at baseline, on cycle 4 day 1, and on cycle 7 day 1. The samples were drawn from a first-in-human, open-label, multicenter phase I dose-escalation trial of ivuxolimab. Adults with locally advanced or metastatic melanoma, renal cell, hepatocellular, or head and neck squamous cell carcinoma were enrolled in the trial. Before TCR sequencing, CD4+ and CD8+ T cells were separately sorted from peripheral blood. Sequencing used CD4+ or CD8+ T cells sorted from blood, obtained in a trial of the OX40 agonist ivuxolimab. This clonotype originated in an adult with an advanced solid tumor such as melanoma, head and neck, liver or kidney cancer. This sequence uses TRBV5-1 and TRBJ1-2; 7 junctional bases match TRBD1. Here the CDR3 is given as CASSSSPGTEYGYTF. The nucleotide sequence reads TGCGCCAGCAGCTCGTCCCCCGGGACAGAGTATGGCTACACCTTC.